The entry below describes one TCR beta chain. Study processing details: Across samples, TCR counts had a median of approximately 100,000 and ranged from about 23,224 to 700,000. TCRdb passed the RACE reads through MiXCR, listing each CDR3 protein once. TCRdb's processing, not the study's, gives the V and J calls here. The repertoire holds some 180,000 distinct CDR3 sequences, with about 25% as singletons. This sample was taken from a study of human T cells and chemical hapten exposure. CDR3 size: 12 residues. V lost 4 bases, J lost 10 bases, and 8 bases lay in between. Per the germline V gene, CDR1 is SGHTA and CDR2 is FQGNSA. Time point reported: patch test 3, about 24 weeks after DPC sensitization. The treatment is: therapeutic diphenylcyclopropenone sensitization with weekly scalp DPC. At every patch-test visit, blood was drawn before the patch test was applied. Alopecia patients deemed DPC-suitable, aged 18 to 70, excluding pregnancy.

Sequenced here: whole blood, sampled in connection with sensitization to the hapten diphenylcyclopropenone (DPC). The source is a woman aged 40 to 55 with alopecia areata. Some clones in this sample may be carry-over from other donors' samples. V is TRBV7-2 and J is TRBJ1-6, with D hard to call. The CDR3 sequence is CASSSLSSPLHF. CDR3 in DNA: TGTGCCAGCAGCTCCTTGAGCTCACCCCTCCACTTT.